This entry describes one T cell receptor beta chain. Its target antigen remains unknown. Base qualities are missing; no much larger clone stands one base away. Donors formed part of the validation cohort, which comprised some 120 subjects and was distinct from the first cohort of 550 to 850 subjects. Libraries were prepared through the immunoSEQ multiplex PCR assay. Processing in the source paper ran as follows. A statistical classification framework was developed to diagnose cytomegalovirus status using the catalog of TCR beta chain sequences. As stored in TCRdb, this immuneACCESS dataset retains in-frame rearrangements with V and J assigned. A fraction of the clones does not appear; measured against another copy, unresolved V genes explain less than half of the discrepancy, and the remainder lacks a known reason. Clone size and V and J calls were adopted from that table, with D and trimming inferred from the DNA. The sample contains some 250,000 clones, nearly 90% of them found a single time. The ten most abundant clones make up around 0.34% of the sample.

The source of the sample is a study of cytomegalovirus exposure and HLA in healthy donors (dated by TCRdb to 2015 to 2018). In the study overall: The roughly 700 repertoires of the first cohort and the 120 or so validation repertoires were produced on the same platform, according to a later analysis. The aim of the study was to test whether cataloging public T cell receptors could identify signatures of past pathogen exposure. Along with the roughly 670-subject first cohort, a separate validation cohort of around 120 different subjects was used. The study combined high-throughput TCR immunosequencing, statistical association of individual TCRs with disease status, and machine learning to predict cytomegalovirus infection status. Results and caveats for the whole study, not just this receptor: Subsequent analysis determined that TCRs grouped into clusters in the first cohort also showed a tendency toward co-occurrence across the 120 or so validation repertoires, and approximately 94% of cluster scores exceeded 0. Three of the identified cytomegalovirus-associated TCR beta chains were confirmed in vitro to be specific for cytomegalovirus antigens. The study listed over 150 TCR beta chains as associated with cytomegalovirus. The authors suggested that the approach could potentially be extended to other disease states and immunological phenotypes. In both the original and validation cohorts, the classifier was reported to diagnose cytomegalovirus status with high specificity and sensitivity. While some public TCRs were present in many individuals, most TCR sequences turned up only very rarely across donors. All 120 repertoires were used to score co-occurrence in the validation cohort in a later analysis, because that analysis had no HLA typing for the cohort.

V and J are trimmed by 3 bases and 9 bases, and the gene matches miss 15 bases of the junction. CDR1 and CDR2, looked up from the germline V gene, are SGHRS and YFSETQ. Counted from cysteine to phenylalanine, this CDR3 has 16 amino acids. The DNA shown is the 48-base CDR3, in frame from base 1. The receptor comes from a young woman in good health and CMV-seronegative. Sequenced material: PBMCs. The chain couples TRBV5-1 to TRBJ2-1; 7 bases in the middle match TRBD1. DNA sequence: TGCGCCAGCAGCTATGAGACAGGGAAAATCGGTGGTGAGCAGTTCTTC. The translation is CASSYETGKIGGEQFF.